The 24 T cell receptor beta chains below come from one sample, sequenced in a study of T-cell reconstitution after alpha-beta-depleted transplantation in children. Molecular barcoding with unique molecular identifiers was used for the TCRbeta library. MiXCR was run by TCRdb on the PCR reads, yielding one entry per CDR3 protein. The data show about 590,000 distinct CDR3 sequences, 10% to 15% seen once. Material: PBMCs, mostly from graft donor cells, obtained 360 days after TCRalphabeta/CD19-depleted stem cell transplant. These receptors all come from a male patient younger than 18 who had a stem cell transplant for acute myeloid leukemia, so the T cells may come from the graft donor.

Many counts were recorded for this clonotype. The chain has TRBV9 and TRBJ2-2, with TRBD2 identical over 8 bases. There are 15 residues in the CDR3. Germline V CDR1 and CDR2: SGDLS, YYNGEE. With V trimmed by 2 bases and J by 5 bases, 5 bases remained unmatched. The CDR3 loop reads CASSVAGGITGELFF. CDR3 nucleotides: TGTGCCAGCAGCGTGGCGGGGGGAATAACCGGGGAGCTGTTTTTT.

This clonotype was counted at least ten times. The chain uses TRBV7-6 and TRBJ2-7, with a weak D call TRBD2 (6 bases). CDR3 length: 15 residues. Germline V gives CDR1 SGHVS, CDR2 FNYEAQ. Trimming shortened V by 4 bases and J by 4 bases, and 17 bases separated the two germline ends. The CDR3 reads CASSSPGLPSYEQYF. The CDR3 DNA reads as TGTGCCAGCAGCTCTCCGGGACTCCCTTCATACGAGCAGTACTTC.

This clonotype has a handful of counts. The chain couples TRBV3-1 to TRBJ1-2; D might be TRBD1 (5 bases). The V end was cut by 4 bases, the J end by 4 bases, with 16 bases between. Germline V gene lookup returns CDR1 LGHDT and CDR2 YNNKEL (reference sequence). There are 15 residues in the CDR3. As DNA, the CDR3 is TGTGCCAGCAGCCGCCCAGGGAGTATGGGCTATGGCTACACCTTC. This sequence encodes CASSRPGSMGYGYTF.

This clonotype was found a few times. This chain joins TRBV28 and TRBJ2-7; D remains unclear. Trimming removed 4 bases at V and 5 bases at J, with 9 bases between. CDR1 and CDR2 (germline): MDHEN, SYDVKM. The CDR3 contains 12 residues. The CDR3 region is CASSSTRNEQYF. DNA for the CDR3: TGTGCCAGCAGTTCTACCCGAAACGAGCAGTACTTC.

This clonotype was detected a few times. V usage is TRBV6-2 or TRBV6-3 and J usage is TRBJ2-1, with TRBD1 matching 10 bases. Looked up from germline, CDR1 is MNHEY and CDR2 is SVGEGT. The CDR3 sequence is 16 residues long. Trimming at V came to 6 bases and at J to 4 bases, leaving 9 bases not matched to a gene. This CDR3 reads CASRQHGTGEYNEQFF. The CDR3 DNA sequence: TGTGCCAGCAGGCAACACGGGACAGGGGAATACAATGAGCAGTTCTTC.

The rearrangement joins TRBV10-3 to TRBJ2-1; 7 positions agree with TRBD1. The CDR3 runs to 15 residues. The V and J ends lost 4 bases and 4 bases, in that order; junction bases with no gene match: 7. CDR1 is ENHRY and CDR2 is SYGVKD in the germline V gene. CDR3 sequence (DNA): TGTGCCATCAGTGGGGGCCCGGGACAGTACAATGAGCAGTTCTTC. Amino acids: CAISGGPGQYNEQFF.

In regard to this clonotype: A read error may be the cause here, since a much bigger clone is one base away. The gene calls are TRBV20-1 and TRBJ2-7; 7 bases match TRBD2. The CDR3 covers 12 residues. Germline V gives CDR1 DFQATT, CDR2 SNEGSKA (reference sequence). CDR3 nucleotides: TGCAGTCCCTCGGGGGGTTCCTACGAGGAGTACTTC. Translating it yields CSPSGGSYEEYF.

This clonotype was counted at least ten times. The chain couples TRBV29-1 to TRBJ2-2, with D perhaps being TRBD1 or TRBD2 (5 bases each). CDR3 length: 12 residues. CDR1 SQVTM and CDR2 ANQGSEA come from the germline V gene. V gave up 3 bases and J gave up 7 bases, with 9 bases separating them. CDR3 nucleotides: TGCAGCGTTGACGGGGCGAACGGGGAGCTGTTTTTT. Translating gives CSVDGANGELFF.

The V gene is TRBV7-2, the J gene TRBJ2-1; 8 bases line up with TRBD1. The CDR3 extends over 16 amino acids. V dropped 1 base and J dropped 4; count of bases not matched to a gene: 6. Germline V gene data show CDR1 as SGHTA and CDR2 as FQGNSA. The CDR3 DNA sequence: TGTGCCAGCAGCTTAGTTGGGGACAGGATATACAATGAGCAGTTCTTC. Its protein product is CASSLVGDRIYNEQFF.

The CDR3 sequence is CASSLFTGPPEQYF. In nucleotides, the CDR3 is TGTGCCAGCAGTTTGTTTACAGGGCCTCCCGAGCAGTACTTC. The chain has TRBV12-3 or TRBV12-4 and TRBJ2-7; a possible D gene is TRBD1 (6 bases). The CDR3 is 14 amino acids. Trimming took off 3 bases at V and 6 bases at J, with 15 bases between the two ends.

This clonotype has ten or more counts. The V and J genes are TRBV7-2 and TRBJ1-5; D is uncertain. The V end lost 1 base, the J end lost 7 bases, and 11 bases lay between the germline ends. This CDR3 spans 14 amino acids. Germline V gene sequence: CDR1 SGHTA, CDR2 FQGNSA. CDR3 loop: CASSLGVVGQPQHF. Written as DNA, the CDR3 is TGTGCCAGCAGCTTAGGCGTAGTCGGGCAGCCCCAGCATTTT. The variable domain in full, completed from reference TRBV7-2 and TRBJ1-5, reads GAGVSQSPSNKVTEKGKDVELRCDPISGHTALYWYRQSLGQGLEFLIYFQGNSAPDKSGLPSDRFSAERTGGSVSTLTIQRTQQEDSAVYLCASSLGVVGQPQHFGDGTRLSIL.

There are a few counts of this clonotype. The rearrangement joins TRBV29-1 to TRBJ2-1; TRBD2 aligns across 8 bases. There are 14 residues in the CDR3. Germline CDR1 reads SQVTM; CDR2 reads ANQGSEA. With V trimmed by 7 bases and J by 4 bases, 9 bases remained unmatched. CDR3 nucleotides: TGCAGCGCCATGACTAGCGCCTTTTACAATGAGCAGTTCTTC. Its protein is CSAMTSAFYNEQFF.

The chain uses TRBV28 and TRBJ2-7; 7 bases are shared with TRBD1. The CDR3 runs to 15 residues. Losses at the gene ends were 2 bases for V and 3 bases for J; bases not matched to a gene: 7. CDR1 is MDHEN and CDR2 is SYDVKM in the germline V gene. The CDR3 coding sequence is TGTGCCAGCAGTTTAGTGAGGGGGCTTGGCTACGAGCAGTACTTC. It yields the protein CASSLVRGLGYEQYF.

This clonotype was counted only a few times. The rearrangement links TRBV3-1 to TRBJ2-1; D is uncertain. CDR3 size: 14 residues. Trimming shortened V by 0 bases and J by 10 bases, and 13 bases separated the two germline ends. Germline V gene lookup returns CDR1 LGHDT and CDR2 YNNKEL (reference sequence). CDR3 loop: CASSQDVTGLEQFF. CDR3 nucleotides: TGTGCCAGCAGCCAAGACGTGACCGGGCTCGAGCAGTTCTTC.

About this clonotype: A read error may be the cause here, since a much bigger clone is one base away. The V call is TRBV5-1, the J call TRBJ2-3; tentative D call: TRBD2 (6 bases). The CDR3 has 15 amino acids. Germline V lookup: CDR1 SGHRS, CDR2 YFSETQ. The CDR3 sequence is CASILGGIGPDTQYF. The CDR3 DNA follows: TGCGCCAGCATCTTGGGCGGGATAGGCCCAGATACGCAGTATTTT. Variable domain in full (rest from reference TRBV5-1 and TRBJ2-3): KAGVTQTPRYLIKTRGQQVTLSCSPISGHRSVSWYQQTPGQGLQFLFEYFSETQRNKGNFPGRFSGRQFSNSRSEMNVSTLELGDSALYLCASILGGIGPDTQYFGPGTRLTVL.

This clonotype was detected a few times. J is TRBJ2-7 and V is TRBV6-5; 7 bases are a match to TRBD1. With 4 bases clipped from V and 3 bases from J, the junction kept 12 bases outside the gene matches. The CDR3 extends over 16 amino acids. Germline CDR1 and CDR2: MNHEY and SVGAGI. The CDR3 DNA follows: TGTGCCAGCAGTTTATCCCCGGGACAGACCCGCTACGAGCAGTACTTC. Translation: CASSLSPGQTRYEQYF.

The chain recombines TRBV11-2 with TRBJ2-5; D uncertain. Trimming pared 4 bases from V and 7 bases from J, leaving 19 bases between. Germline lookup yields CDR1 SGHAT and CDR2 FQNNGV. This CDR3 region has 15 residues. CDR3 loop: CASSYPRAGAGTQYF. CDR3 DNA sequence: TGTGCCAGCAGCTACCCACGGGCAGGCGCCGGGACCCAGTACTTC. Together with reference TRBV11-2 and TRBJ2-5, the CDR3 gives the full variable domain: EAGVAQSPRYKIIEKRQSVAFWCNPISGHATLYWYQQILGQGPKLLIQFQNNGVVDDSQLPKDRFSAERLKGVDSTLKIQPAKLEDSAVYLCASSYPRAGAGTQYFGPGTRLLVL.

V usage is TRBV20-1 and J usage is TRBJ1-5, with 10 bases lining up with TRBD1. The germline V gene encodes CDR1 DFQATT and CDR2 SNEGSKA (reference sequence). The CDR3 length is 17 residues. With 3 bases clipped from V and 2 bases from J, the junction kept 10 bases outside the gene matches. CDR3 in amino acids: CSARSTGGPFGNQPQHF. The CDR3 DNA is TGCAGTGCTAGGTCGACAGGGGGCCCCTTCGGCAATCAGCCCCAGCATTTT.

This chain joins TRBV18 and TRBJ1-1; D may be TRBD1 (5 bases). This CDR3 spans 15 amino acids. The V end lost 0 bases, the J end lost 1 base, and 9 bases lay between the germline ends. The germline gives CDR1 KGHSH, CDR2 LQKENI. The CDR3 nucleotides read TGTGCCAGCTCACCACCTCGACAGACGAACACTGAAGCTTTCTTT. Translation gives CASSPPRQTNTEAFF.

The V call is TRBV29-1, the J call TRBJ2-7; D possibly matches TRBD1 or TRBD2 (5 bases each). Germline V lookup: CDR1 SQVTM, CDR2 ANQGSEA. V was cut by 0 bases and J by 5 bases, with 14 bases left in between. CDR3 length: 14 amino acids. CDR3 in amino acids: CSVEDRLGDHEQYF. CDR3 in DNA: TGCAGCGTTGAAGATCGTCTCGGGGACCACGAGCAGTACTTC.

This clonotype appeared a few times. V gene TRBV20-1 combines with J gene TRBJ2-1; weak D call: TRBD1 (7 bases). Germline V gene lookup returns CDR1 DFQATT and CDR2 SNEGSKA (reference sequence). The CDR3 has 14 amino acids. V was cut by 5 bases and J by 6 bases, with 17 bases left in between. The chain's CDR3 is CSAPATGEVNEQFF. The CDR3 region has the DNA TGCAGTGCTCCAGCTACAGGGGAGGTCAATGAGCAGTTCTTC.

The J gene is TRBJ2-1, the V gene TRBV2, with 9 bases lining up with TRBD2. This CDR3 has 15 residues. J gave up 4 bases and V 6 bases, and 7 bases lay outside the gene matches. Germline V lookup: CDR1 SNHLY, CDR2 FYNNEI. CDR3 residues: CASSVLAGPYNEQFF. In nucleotides, the CDR3 is TGTGCCAGCAGCGTACTAGCGGGCCCTTACAATGAGCAGTTCTTC.

The chain carries TRBV5-1 and TRBJ2-7; 10 nucleotides agree with TRBD2. Germline V lookup: CDR1 SGHRS, CDR2 YFSETQ. This CDR3 has 17 residues. V shed 0 bases, J shed 0 bases, and the junction held 6 bases outside the gene matches. CDR3 sequence: CASSLVASGRISYEQYF. CDR3 DNA sequence: TGCGCCAGCAGCTTGGTCGCTAGCGGGAGAATCTCCTACGAGCAGTACTTC.

The V and J genes are TRBV7-2 and TRBJ2-7; 12 bases are a match to TRBD1. CDR1 is SGHTA, CDR2 FQGNSA, per germline. The CDR3 length is 17 residues. Trimming took 5 bases from V and 4 from J; bases not matched to a gene: 12. The DNA of the CDR3 is TGTGCCAGCAGCCCGGAGCTCACGGGACAGGGGGCTTACGAGCAGTACTTC. It encodes CASSPELTGQGAYEQYF.